A single sample is the source of the 25 T cell receptor beta chains below, sequenced in a study of blood T cell repertoires in COVID-19 (dated by TCRdb to 2018 to 2020). Library creation used the immunoSEQ multiplex PCR assay. TCRdb mirrors the immuneACCESS table, restricted to in-frame sequences. Some clones are absent from its copies; in checked studies, under half trace to an unresolved V gene, and the reason for the others is unknown. The sample table records 250,000 or so clones; roughly 86% of these occur just once. The ten largest account for approximately 8.2% of the sample. The sequencing sample was made of peripheral blood. The receptors here all came from a man aged 40-55 years with active or convalescent COVID-19.

The chain uses TRBV9 and TRBJ2-3, with 7 bases lining up with TRBD2. This CDR3 contains 15 residues. Germline CDR1 is SGDLS and CDR2 is YYNGEE. The V gene end was trimmed by 2 bases and the J gene end by 3 bases; junction bases not matched to a gene: 6. The CDR3 is CASSVRREETDTQYF. The CDR3 DNA follows: TGTGCCAGCAGCGTTCGACGGGAGGAAACAGATACGCAGTATTTT. Full variable domain (rest looked up from reference TRBV9 and TRBJ2-3): DSGVTQTPKHLITATGQRVTLRCSPRSGDLSVYWYQQSLDQGLQFLIQYYNGEERAKGNILERFSAQQFPDLHSELNLSSLELGDSALYFCASSVRREETDTQYFGPGTRLTVL.

This chain links TRBV5-1 with TRBJ2-2; 10 bases are shared with TRBD2. This CDR3 region has 17 residues. V was pared by 4 bases and J by 4 bases, with 10 bases of the junction left unmatched. CDR1 SGHRS and CDR2 YFSETQ come from the germline V gene. The CDR3 bases are TGCGCCAGCAGCACGACCTCTAGCGGGGGCTTCACCGGGGAGCTGTTTTTT. It yields the protein CASSTTSSGGFTGELFF.

V is TRBV18 and J is TRBJ1-1; 7 bases fit TRBD1. J was trimmed by 0 bases and V by 3 bases; bases with no gene match: 4. The CDR3 is made up of 15 amino acids. CDR1 KGHSH and CDR2 LQKENI come from the germline V gene. CDR3 in amino acids: CASSPRGQMNTEAFF. CDR3 nucleotides: TGTGCCAGCTCACCCCGGGGACAGATGAACACTGAAGCTTTCTTT.

The chain combines TRBV6-1 with TRBJ2-6, with TRBD1 matching over 8 bases. With 4 bases clipped from V and 0 bases from J, the junction kept 5 bases outside the gene matches. Per the germline V gene, CDR1 is MNHNS and CDR2 is SASEGT. The CDR3 consists of 17 residues. CDR3 protein: CASSGTDRGSGANVLTF. In nucleotides, the CDR3 is TGTGCCAGCAGTGGTACTGACAGGGGCTCTGGGGCCAACGTCCTGACTTTC.

The genes are TRBV11-2 and TRBJ2-3; D is undetermined. Germline V gene lookup returns CDR1 SGHAT and CDR2 FQNNGV. The CDR3 runs to 14 residues. The germline V and J ends were trimmed by 5 bases and 5 bases, with 14 bases remaining between them. The CDR3 sequence is CASSPPASRDTQYF. Written as DNA, the CDR3 is TGTGCCAGCAGCCCTCCCGCCTCGAGAGATACGCAGTATTTT.

The rearrangement links TRBV2 to TRBJ1-5; D might be TRBD1 (5 bases). V lost 3 bases and J 11 bases, leaving 17 bases between the germline ends. Germline CDR1 reads SNHLY; CDR2 reads FYNNEI. There are 14 residues in the CDR3. The CDR3 is CASSEEGRGRAQHF. CDR3 DNA: TGTGCCAGCAGTGAGGAAGGGAGGGGCAGGGCCCAGCATTTT.

J is TRBJ2-5 and V is TRBV5-4; D is perhaps TRBD1 (6 bases). V lost 3 bases and J 5 bases, leaving 17 bases between the germline ends. Germline V gene data show CDR1 as SGHNT and CDR2 as YYREEE (reference sequence). The length of the CDR3 is 15 residues. The CDR3 reads CASSSTGYDTETQYF. The CDR3 DNA follows: TGTGCCAGCAGCTCCACAGGGTATGATACTGAGACCCAGTACTTC.

The chain has TRBV6-1 and TRBJ2-5, with 9 bases identical to TRBD1. CDR3 length: 16 residues. The germline CDR1 and CDR2 sequences are MNHNS and SASEGT. With V trimmed by 3 bases and J by 4 bases, 9 bases remained unmatched. The CDR3 region has the DNA TGTGCCAGCAGTGATTTATCGGGACAGGGAGCAGAGACCCAGTACTTC. Residues: CASSDLSGQGAETQYF.

J is TRBJ1-1 and V is TRBV19, with D tentatively TRBD1 (5 bases). This CDR3 is 11 amino acids long. Germline CDR1 LNHDA, CDR2 SQIVND (reference sequence). V was clipped by 4 bases and J by 9 bases, with 9 bases between them. CDR3 sequence: CASSRAGKAFF. The CDR3 DNA follows: TGTGCCAGTAGTAGGGCAGGGAAAGCTTTCTTT.

This chain connects TRBV7-8 to TRBJ1-2; possibly TRBD1 for D (5 bases). V lost 7 bases and J 4 bases, leaving 19 bases between the germline ends. Germline values: CDR1 SGHVS, CDR2 FQNEAQ. The CDR3 sequence is 15 residues long. The CDR3 protein is CASTLGRGTSYGYTF. Written as DNA, the CDR3 is TGTGCCAGCACCCTTGGGCGGGGGACTAGCTATGGCTACACCTTC.

The chain has TRBV30 and TRBJ1-2, with no clear D. Per germline, CDR1 GTSNPN and CDR2 SVGIG (reference sequence). V lost 2 bases to trimming and J lost 4 bases, with 20 bases between them. This CDR3 has 16 residues. For the CDR3, the DNA is TGTGCCTGGAGTTCCGACCAGGTCATCCCCCTCTATGGCTACACCTTC. It is translated as CAWSSDQVIPLYGYTF.

The CDR3 region has the DNA TGTGCCAGCAGCCCCAAGACAGGGGGTAATGGCTACACCTTC. This codes for CASSPKTGGNGYTF. The chain links TRBV7-2 to TRBJ1-2; TRBD1 agrees at 9 bases. Trimming cost V 5 bases and J 6 bases; bases outside gene matches: 7. The CDR3 length is 14 residues. The germline gives CDR1 SGHTA, CDR2 FQGNSA.

The chain combines TRBV7-9 with TRBJ1-2; D uncertain. CDR3 length equals 13 residues. Trimming stripped 4 bases from V and 2 bases from J, with 8 bases between. CDR1 and CDR2 from the germline V gene are SEHNR and FQNEAQ (reference sequence). The CDR3 DNA sequence: TGTGCCAGCAGCTCACACGAAAACTATGGCTACACCTTC. This sequence encodes CASSSHENYGYTF.

The gene calls are TRBV28 and TRBJ1-4, with 10 bases matching TRBD1. The CDR3 consists of 16 residues. V shed 1 base and J 6 bases; nucleotides not matched to a gene: 5. Germline assignment: CDR1 MDHEN and CDR2 SYDVKM. Here the CDR3 reads CASSLFAGQGDEKLFF. DNA for the CDR3: TGTGCCAGCAGTTTATTCGCCGGACAGGGGGATGAAAAACTGTTTTTT.

Comments on this clone: An end of the junction differs from the germline gene, which may be a read error. J is TRBJ2-2 and V is TRBV7-7, with D hard to call. The CDR3 consists of 14 residues. Germline V CDR1 and CDR2: SSHAT, FNYEAQ (reference sequence). The CDR3 here is CASSLDLSAGELFF. The DNA of the CDR3 is TGTGCTAGCAGCTTAGATCTGTCGGCCGGGGAGCTGTTTTTT. The full variable domain, in which reference TRBV7-7 and TRBJ2-2 provide the parts outside the CDR3, is GAGVSQSPRYKVTKRGQDVTLRCDPISSHATLYWYQQALGQGPEFLTYFNYEAQPDKSGLPSDRFSAERPEGSISTLTIQRTEQRDSAMYRCASSLDLSAGELFFGEGSRLTVL.

The rearrangement uses TRBV6-1 and TRBJ1-2; 12 nucleotides align to TRBD1. J lost 7 bases, V lost 2 bases, and 5 bases had no gene match. This CDR3 is 15 amino acids long. Germline V gives CDR1 MNHNS, CDR2 SASEGT. The CDR3 coding sequence is TGTGCCAGCAGTGAAAAGGGGACAGGGGGCCTTGGCTACACCTTC. Protein sequence: CASSEKGTGGLGYTF.

This clone has just one count. This sequence joins TRBV4-1 and TRBJ1-4, with no clear D. The germline CDR1 and CDR2 sequences are MGHRA and YSYEKL. This CDR3 spans 15 amino acids. The ends were cut back, 0 bases at V and 8 bases at J, with 13 bases in the middle. The CDR3 reads CASSQDPGRREKLFF. The CDR3 DNA reads as TGCGCCAGCAGCCAAGATCCGGGTCGGCGAGAAAAACTGTTTTTT.

The rearrangement uses TRBV7-9 and TRBJ2-5; a weak D match, TRBD2 (7 bases). Germline V lookup: CDR1 SEHNR, CDR2 FQNEAQ (reference sequence). The V gene lost 10 bases and the J gene lost 7 bases, with 19 bases spanning the gap. This CDR3 is built from 13 residues. This CDR3 reads CAISIGGAGTQYF. The CDR3 nucleotides are TGTGCCATTTCTATAGGGGGGGCCGGGACCCAGTACTTC. The full variable domain, rest sourced from reference TRBV7-9 and TRBJ2-5, is DTGVSQNPRHKITKRGQNVTFRCDPISEHNRLYWYRQTLGQGPEFLTYFQNEAQLEKSRLLSDRFSAERPKGSFSTLEIQRTEQGDSAMYLCAISIGGAGTQYFGPGTRLLVL.

This chain links TRBV30 with TRBJ1-3; D is unclear. Germline-derived CDR1 and CDR2 are GTSNPN and SVGIG (reference sequence). The CDR3 runs 16 residues. V lost 4 bases and J 0 bases, leaving 16 bases between the germline ends. The CDR3 is CAWTPGFLSSGNTIYF. CDR3 nucleotide sequence: TGTGCCTGGACCCCGGGGTTCCTTAGCTCTGGAAACACCATATATTTT.

The chain joins TRBV11-3 to TRBJ2-2; D is uncertain. CDR3 size: 14 residues. V lost 2 bases and J lost 4, with 8 bases in between. From germline, CDR1 is SGHNT and CDR2 YENEEA. The CDR3 protein is CASSLQALTGELFF. The CDR3 DNA follows: TGTGCCAGCAGCTTACAGGCTCTCACCGGGGAGCTGTTTTTT. The full variable domain, completed using reference TRBV11-3 and TRBJ2-2, is EAGVVQSPRYKIIEKKQPVAFWCNPISGHNTLYWYLQNLGQGPELLIRYENEEAVDDSQLPKDRFSAERLKGVDSTLKIQPAELGDSAVYLCASSLQALTGELFFGEGSRLTVL.

The V and J genes are TRBV29-1 and TRBJ2-3, with unresolved D. From germline, CDR1 is SQVTM and CDR2 ANQGSEA. V gave up 3 bases and J gave up 4 bases, with 5 bases separating them. The length of the CDR3 is 11 residues. The CDR3 loop is CSVDPADTQYF. CDR3 coding DNA: TGCAGCGTTGATCCAGCAGATACGCAGTATTTT.

A word on this clone: This sample also contains other DNA sequences that code for the same CDR3. The chain uses TRBV6-5 and TRBJ1-2, with 10 bases lining up with TRBD1. This CDR3 region has 14 residues. Germline assignment: CDR1 MNHEY and CDR2 SVGAGI. Unmatched junction bases numbered 3, after V lost 0 bases and J lost 8 bases. For the CDR3, the DNA is TGTGCCAGCAGTTACTCAGGGACAGGGGTGGGCTACACCTTC. Its protein is CASSYSGTGVGYTF.

This rearrangement joins TRBV2 to TRBJ2-5; 13 bases match TRBD2. Germline loops: CDR1 SNHLY, CDR2 FYNNEI. With V trimmed by 4 bases and J by 3 bases, 8 bases remained unmatched. This CDR3 spans 17 amino acids. DNA for the CDR3: TGTGCCAGCAGTGTGGTCCCACTAGCGGGGGGGGAAGAGACCCAGTACTTC. Protein product: CASSVVPLAGGEETQYF. Using reference TRBV2 and TRBJ2-5 for the parts outside the CDR3, the full variable domain is EPEVTQTPSHQVTQMGQEVILRCVPISNHLYFYWYRQILGQKVEFLVSFYNNEISEKSEIFDDQFSVERPDGSNFTLKIRSTKLEDSAMYFCASSVVPLAGGEETQYFGPGTRLLVL.

This rearrangement joins TRBV7-9 to TRBJ1-1; a possible D gene is TRBD1 (5 bases). The germline V gene encodes CDR1 SEHNR and CDR2 FQNEAQ (reference sequence). V gave up 2 bases and J gave up 1 base, with 17 bases separating them. This CDR3 contains 17 residues. CDR3 DNA sequence: TGTGCCAGCAGCTTAAGGCCGAGACAGTTCAGGAACACTGAAGCTTTCTTT. Its translation: CASSLRPRQFRNTEAFF.

The sample holds a few counts of this clone. J is TRBJ1-6 and V is TRBV3-1 (or the pseudogene TRBV3-2); 10 nucleotides align to TRBD1. The V gene's germline CDR1 is LGHDT and CDR2 YNNKEL (reference sequence). The CDR3 totals 15 residues. V gave up 1 base and J gave up 10 bases; unmatched junction bases: 4. CDR3 in amino acids: CASSQGRTGGSPLHF. The CDR3 bases are TGTGCCAGCAGCCAAGGGAGGACAGGGGGGTCACCCCTCCACTTT.